This TCR beta chain was obtained from a study of cytomegalovirus exposure and HLA in healthy donors. This clone was recorded once. Its antigen is as yet unknown. At one boundary the junction diverges from the germline segment, which might be a read error. With 60 Vbeta and 13 Jbeta primers, the PCR was carried out. TCRdb's table, derived via immunoSEQ multiplex PCR, lists solely in-frame clones and lacks some. In the table there are roughly 250,000 clones, approximately 84% of which are singletons. Germline CDR1 and CDR2: SSHAT and FNYEAQ (reference sequence). The CDR3 spans 14 residues. Study results and caveats: The authors later linked a missense DCLRE1C variant to TCR beta V- and J-gene trimming. Cytomegalovirus status was reportedly diagnosed by the classifier with high specificity and sensitivity. Most TCR sequences were uncommon, yet certain public TCRs appeared in many donors. Upon later analysis, HLA-associated TCR beta chains proved more clonally expanded than other, equally common chains.

Source material: PBMCs. The TCR originated in a middle-aged woman in good health and CMV-seropositive. The rearrangement uses TRBV7-7 and TRBJ2-5; 8 bases fit TRBD2. The CDR3 here is CASSPGGVGETQYF. In DNA, the CDR3 is TGTGCTAGCAGCCCCGGGGGGGTGGGAGAGACCCAGTACTTC.